This record covers a single T cell receptor beta chain. Germline loops: CDR1 SNHLY, CDR2 FYNNEI. The CDR3 covers 15 residues. V dropped 2 bases and J dropped 0 bases, with 10 bases sitting between them. TCRdb keeps only in-frame clones here, not all; method: immunoSEQ multiplex PCR. The repertoire has roughly 160,000 clones, 75% to 85% of them found once; the top ten carry 3% to 3.5%. This specimen belongs to a study of blood T cell repertoires in COVID-19. Across the study: Samples came from the United States, Italy and Spain, spanning acute and convalescent COVID-19.

Adults between roughly 18 and 95 years of age took part from 24 US areas. J is TRBJ1-1 and V is TRBV2; D might be TRBD1 (5 bases). Sequencing was performed on PBMCs or T cells enriched from blood (not recorded which). The sequence was obtained from a woman aged 55-69 years who had recovered from COVID-19. CDR3 amino acids: CASSELRGLNTEAFF. The DNA for the CDR3 is TGTGCCAGCAGTGAATTAAGGGGCCTGAACACTGAAGCTTTCTTT.